This T cell receptor beta chain was found in a study of lymphopenia after photon versus proton radiotherapy. Study-wide results and limits: Under photons, naive T cells and diversity fell while effector/memory populations rose. Only patients who died were analyzed for survival; proton advantage is unproven.

Libraries were prepared by immunoSEQ multiplex PCR; TCRdb keeps only in-frame clonotypes and omits some of them. The sample records more than 50,000 clones, approximately 82% being singletons. With regard to this clone: Its antigen is not known.

Trimming shortened V by 5 bases and J by 6 bases, and 12 bases separated the two germline ends. Germline-derived CDR1 and CDR2 are SGHVS and FQNEAQ. There are 13 residues in the CDR3. This receptor was obtained from a man aged 50 to 59 with gastric cancer. V and J are TRBV7-8 and TRBJ2-3; no definite D call. The sequencing used peripheral blood, collected from a patient treated with photon-based radiotherapy. The CDR3 bases are TGTGCCAGCAGCCCTCCTAAATCCGATACGCAGTATTTT. It yields the protein CASSPPKSDTQYF.